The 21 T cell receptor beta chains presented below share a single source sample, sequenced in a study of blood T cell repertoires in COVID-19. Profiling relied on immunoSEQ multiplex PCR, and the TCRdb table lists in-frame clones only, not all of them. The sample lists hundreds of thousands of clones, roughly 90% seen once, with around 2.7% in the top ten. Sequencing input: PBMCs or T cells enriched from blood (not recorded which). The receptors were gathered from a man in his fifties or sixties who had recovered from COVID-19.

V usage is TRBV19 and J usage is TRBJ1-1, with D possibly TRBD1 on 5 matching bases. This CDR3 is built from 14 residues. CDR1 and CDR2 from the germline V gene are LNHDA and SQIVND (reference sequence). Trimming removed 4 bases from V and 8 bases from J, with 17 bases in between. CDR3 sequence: CASSTSGTAGEAFF. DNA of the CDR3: TGTGCCAGTAGTACCTCAGGGACGGCGGGGGAAGCTTTCTTT.

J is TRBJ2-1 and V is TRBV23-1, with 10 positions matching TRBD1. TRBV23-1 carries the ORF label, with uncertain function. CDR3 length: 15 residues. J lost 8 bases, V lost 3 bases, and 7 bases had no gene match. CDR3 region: CASSQWTGGWHEQFF. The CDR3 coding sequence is TGCGCCAGCAGTCAGTGGACAGGGGGATGGCATGAGCAGTTCTTC.

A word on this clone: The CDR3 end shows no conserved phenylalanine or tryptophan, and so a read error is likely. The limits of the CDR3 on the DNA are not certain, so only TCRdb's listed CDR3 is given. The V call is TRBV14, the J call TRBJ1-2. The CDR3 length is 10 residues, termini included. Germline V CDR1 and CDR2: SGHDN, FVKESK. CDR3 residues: CASSQGAREL.

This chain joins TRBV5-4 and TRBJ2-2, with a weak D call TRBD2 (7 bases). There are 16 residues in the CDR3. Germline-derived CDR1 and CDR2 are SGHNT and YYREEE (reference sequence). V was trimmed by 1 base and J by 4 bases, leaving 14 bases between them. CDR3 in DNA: TGTGCCAGCAGCTTGTTACGGGGGGCGTTCACCGGGGAGCTGTTTTTT. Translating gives CASSLLRGAFTGELFF.

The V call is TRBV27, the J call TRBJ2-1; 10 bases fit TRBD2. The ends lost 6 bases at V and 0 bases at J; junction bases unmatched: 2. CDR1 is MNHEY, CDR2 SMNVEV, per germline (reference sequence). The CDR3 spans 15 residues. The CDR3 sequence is CASRLAGSSYNEQFF. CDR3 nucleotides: TGTGCCAGCAGACTAGCGGGGAGCTCCTACAATGAGCAGTTCTTC.

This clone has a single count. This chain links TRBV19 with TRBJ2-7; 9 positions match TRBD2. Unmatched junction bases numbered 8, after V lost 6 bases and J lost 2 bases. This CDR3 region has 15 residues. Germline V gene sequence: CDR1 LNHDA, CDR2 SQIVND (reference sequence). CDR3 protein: CASSPLTSGTYEQYF. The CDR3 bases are TGTGCCAGTAGCCCACTGACTAGCGGTACCTACGAGCAGTACTTC. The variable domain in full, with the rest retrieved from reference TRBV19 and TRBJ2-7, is DGGITQSPKYLFRKEGQNVTLSCEQNLNHDAMYWYRQDPGQGLRLIYYSQIVNDFQKGDIAEGYSVSREKKESFPLTVTSAQKNPTAFYLCASSPLTSGTYEQYFGPGTRLTVT.

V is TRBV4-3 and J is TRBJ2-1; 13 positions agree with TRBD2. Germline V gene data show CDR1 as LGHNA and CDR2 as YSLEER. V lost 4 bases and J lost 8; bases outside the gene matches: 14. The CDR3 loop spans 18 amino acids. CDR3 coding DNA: TGCGCCAGCAGCCGAGTGGGGACTAGCGGGACCATACCGTATGAGCAGTTCTTC. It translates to CASSRVGTSGTIPYEQFF.

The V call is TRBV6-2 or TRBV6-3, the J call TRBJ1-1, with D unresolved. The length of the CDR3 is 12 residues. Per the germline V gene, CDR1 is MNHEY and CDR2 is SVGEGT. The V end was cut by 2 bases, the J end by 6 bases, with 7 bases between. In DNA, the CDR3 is TGTGCCAGCAGTTACGACTCGGCTGAAGCTTTCTTT. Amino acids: CASSYDSAEAFF.

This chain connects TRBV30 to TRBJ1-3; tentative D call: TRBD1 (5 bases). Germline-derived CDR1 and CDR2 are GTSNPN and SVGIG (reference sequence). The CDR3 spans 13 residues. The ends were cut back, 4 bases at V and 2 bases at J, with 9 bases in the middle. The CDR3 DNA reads TGTGCCTGGACAGGGTCCCCTGGAAACACCATATATTTT. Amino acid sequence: CAWTGSPGNTIYF.

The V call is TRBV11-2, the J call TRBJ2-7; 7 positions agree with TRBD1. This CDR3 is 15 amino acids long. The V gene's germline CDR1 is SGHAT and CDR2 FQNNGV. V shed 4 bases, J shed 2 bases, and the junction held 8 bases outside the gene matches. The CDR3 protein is CASSSGGQSTYEQYF. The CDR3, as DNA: TGTGCCAGCAGCTCAGGGGGACAGTCCACCTACGAGCAGTACTTC. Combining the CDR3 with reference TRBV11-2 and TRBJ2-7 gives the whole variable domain EAGVAQSPRYKIIEKRQSVAFWCNPISGHATLYWYQQILGQGPKLLIQFQNNGVVDDSQLPKDRFSAERLKGVDSTLKIQPAKLEDSAVYLCASSSGGQSTYEQYFGPGTRLTVT.

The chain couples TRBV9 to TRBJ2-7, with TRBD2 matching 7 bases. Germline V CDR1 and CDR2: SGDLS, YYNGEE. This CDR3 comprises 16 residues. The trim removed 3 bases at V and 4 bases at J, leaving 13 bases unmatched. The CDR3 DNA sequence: TGTGCCAGCAGCGCATCTCGGGCGGGAGTGTGTTACGAGCAGTACTTC. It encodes CASSASRAGVCYEQYF.

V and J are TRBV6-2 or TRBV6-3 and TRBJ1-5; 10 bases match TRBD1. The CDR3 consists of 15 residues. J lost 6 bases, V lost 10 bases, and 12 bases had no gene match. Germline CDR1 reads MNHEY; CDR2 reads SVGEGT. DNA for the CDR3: TGTGCCACCCGCCCCGGGACAGGGGCAGGTCAGCCCCAGCATTTT. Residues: CATRPGTGAGQPQHF.

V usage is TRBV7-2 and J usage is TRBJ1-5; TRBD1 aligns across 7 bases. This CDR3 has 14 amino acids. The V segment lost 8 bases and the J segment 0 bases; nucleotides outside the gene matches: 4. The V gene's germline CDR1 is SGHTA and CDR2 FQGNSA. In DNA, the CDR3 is TGTGCCAGCCACGGGACAGATAGCAATCAGCCCCAGCATTTT. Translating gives CASHGTDSNQPQHF.

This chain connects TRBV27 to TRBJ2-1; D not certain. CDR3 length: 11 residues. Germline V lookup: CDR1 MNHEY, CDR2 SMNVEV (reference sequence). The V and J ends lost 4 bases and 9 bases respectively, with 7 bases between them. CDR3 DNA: TGTGCCAGCAGTTCGGGTGTTGAGCAGTTCTTC. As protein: CASSSGVEQFF.

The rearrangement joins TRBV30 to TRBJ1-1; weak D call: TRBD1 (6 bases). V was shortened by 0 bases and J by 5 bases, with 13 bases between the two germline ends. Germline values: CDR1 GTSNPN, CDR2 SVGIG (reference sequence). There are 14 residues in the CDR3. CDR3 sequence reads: CAWSVHRVSTEAFF. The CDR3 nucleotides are TGTGCCTGGAGTGTGCACAGGGTGTCGACTGAAGCTTTCTTT.

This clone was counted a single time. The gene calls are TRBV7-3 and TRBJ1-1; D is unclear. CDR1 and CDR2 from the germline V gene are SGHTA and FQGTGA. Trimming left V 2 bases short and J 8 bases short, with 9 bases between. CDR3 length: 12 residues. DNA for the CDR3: TGTGCCAGCAGCTTAGGGTTGGGCGAAGCTTTCTTT. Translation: CASSLGLGEAFF.

The CDR3: CAISSERGASYEQYF. The CDR3 DNA reads as TGTGCCATCAGCTCCGAGCGGGGGGCTTCCTACGAGCAGTACTTC. The J gene is TRBJ2-7, the V gene TRBV10-3, with TRBD2 matching over 9 bases. With 6 bases clipped from V and 1 base from J, the junction kept 7 bases outside the gene matches. Germline-derived CDR1 and CDR2 are ENHRY and SYGVKD. This CDR3 comprises 15 residues.

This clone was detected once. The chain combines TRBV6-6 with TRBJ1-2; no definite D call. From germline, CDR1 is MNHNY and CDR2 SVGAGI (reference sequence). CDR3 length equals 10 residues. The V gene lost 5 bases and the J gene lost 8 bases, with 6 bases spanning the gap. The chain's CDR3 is CASSRGGYTF. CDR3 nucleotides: TGTGCCAGCAGTAGAGGAGGCTACACCTTC.

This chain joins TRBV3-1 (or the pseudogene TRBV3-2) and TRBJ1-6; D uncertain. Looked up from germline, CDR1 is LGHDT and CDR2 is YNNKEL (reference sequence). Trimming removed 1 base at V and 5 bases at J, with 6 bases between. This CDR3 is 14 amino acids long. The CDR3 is CASSQAGHNSPLHF. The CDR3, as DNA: TGTGCCAGCAGCCAAGCGGGTCATAATTCACCCCTCCACTTT.

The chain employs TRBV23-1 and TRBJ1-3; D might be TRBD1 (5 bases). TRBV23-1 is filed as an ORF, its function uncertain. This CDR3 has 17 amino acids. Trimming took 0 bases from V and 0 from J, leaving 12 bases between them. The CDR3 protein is CASSQSPGPSSGNTIYF. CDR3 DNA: TGCGCCAGCAGTCAATCCCCAGGGCCTAGCTCTGGAAACACCATATATTTT.

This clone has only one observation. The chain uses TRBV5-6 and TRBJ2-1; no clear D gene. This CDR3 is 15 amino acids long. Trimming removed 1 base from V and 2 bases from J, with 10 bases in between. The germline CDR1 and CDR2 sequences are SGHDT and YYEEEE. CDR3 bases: TGTGCCAGCAGCTTGTTCCTATCGGCCTACAATGAGCAGTTCTTC. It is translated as CASSLFLSAYNEQFF.